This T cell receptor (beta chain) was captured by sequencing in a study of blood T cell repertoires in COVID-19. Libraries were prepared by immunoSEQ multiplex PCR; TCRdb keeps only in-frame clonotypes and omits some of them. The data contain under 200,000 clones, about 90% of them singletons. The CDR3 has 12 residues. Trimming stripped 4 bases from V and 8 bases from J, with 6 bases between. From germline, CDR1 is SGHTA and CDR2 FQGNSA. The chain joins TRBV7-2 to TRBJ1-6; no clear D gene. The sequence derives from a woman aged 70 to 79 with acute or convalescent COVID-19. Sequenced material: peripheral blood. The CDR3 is CASSSSYSPLHF. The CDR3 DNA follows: TGTGCCAGCAGCTCTTCCTATTCACCCCTCCACTTT.